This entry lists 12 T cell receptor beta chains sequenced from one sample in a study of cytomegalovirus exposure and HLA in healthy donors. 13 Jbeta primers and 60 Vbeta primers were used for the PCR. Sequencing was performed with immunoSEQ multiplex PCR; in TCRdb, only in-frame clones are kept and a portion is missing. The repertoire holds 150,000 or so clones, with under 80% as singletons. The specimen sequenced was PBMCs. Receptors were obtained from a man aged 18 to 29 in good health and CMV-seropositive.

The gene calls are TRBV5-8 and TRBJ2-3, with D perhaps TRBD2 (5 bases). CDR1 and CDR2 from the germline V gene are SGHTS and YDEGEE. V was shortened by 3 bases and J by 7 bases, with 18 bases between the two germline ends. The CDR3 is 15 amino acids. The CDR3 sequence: CASSYDGQSGYTQYF. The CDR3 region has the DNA TGTGCCAGCAGCTACGATGGGCAATCGGGGTATACGCAGTATTTT.

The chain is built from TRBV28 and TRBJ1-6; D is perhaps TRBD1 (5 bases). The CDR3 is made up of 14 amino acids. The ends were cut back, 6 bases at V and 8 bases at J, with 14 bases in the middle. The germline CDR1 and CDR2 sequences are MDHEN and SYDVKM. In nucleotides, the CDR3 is TGTGCCAGCAGAACGGGTCAGGGTTATTCACCCCTCCACTTT. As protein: CASRTGQGYSPLHF.

The CDR3 bases are TGTGCCAGCAGTCGGGGCGGGACAGTGTACCAAGAGACCCAGTACTTC. Amino acids: CASSRGGTVYQETQYF. This sequence joins TRBV2 and TRBJ2-5, with a possible D match to TRBD1 (7 bases). Germline V CDR1 and CDR2: SNHLY, FYNNEI. The V end lost 5 bases, the J end lost 0 bases, and 16 bases lay between the germline ends. The CDR3 contains 16 residues. Based on the CDR3 plus reference TRBV2 and TRBJ2-5, the full variable domain is EPEVTQTPSHQVTQMGQEVILRCVPISNHLYFYWYRQILGQKVEFLVSFYNNEISEKSEIFDDQFSVERPDGSNFTLKIRSTKLEDSAMYFCASSRGGTVYQETQYFGPGTRLLVL.

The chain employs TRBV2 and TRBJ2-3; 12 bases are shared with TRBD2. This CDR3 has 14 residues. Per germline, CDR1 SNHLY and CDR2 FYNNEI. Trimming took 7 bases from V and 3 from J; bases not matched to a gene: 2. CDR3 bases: TGTGCCAGCACCGGACTAGCGGGGACAGATACGCAGTATTTT. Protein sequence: CASTGLAGTDTQYF.

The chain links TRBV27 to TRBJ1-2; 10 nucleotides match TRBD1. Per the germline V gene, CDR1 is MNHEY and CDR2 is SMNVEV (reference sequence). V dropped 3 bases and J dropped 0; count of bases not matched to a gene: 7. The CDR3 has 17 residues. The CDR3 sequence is CASSLIGQGVANYGYTF. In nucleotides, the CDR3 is TGTGCCAGCAGTTTGATAGGACAGGGGGTAGCTAACTATGGCTACACCTTC.

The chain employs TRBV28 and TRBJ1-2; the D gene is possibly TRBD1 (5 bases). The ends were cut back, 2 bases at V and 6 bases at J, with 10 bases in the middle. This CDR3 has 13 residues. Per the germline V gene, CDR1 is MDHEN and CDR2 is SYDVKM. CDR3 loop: CASSLPRVDGYTF. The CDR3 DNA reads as TGTGCCAGCAGTTTACCCAGGGTGGATGGCTACACCTTC.

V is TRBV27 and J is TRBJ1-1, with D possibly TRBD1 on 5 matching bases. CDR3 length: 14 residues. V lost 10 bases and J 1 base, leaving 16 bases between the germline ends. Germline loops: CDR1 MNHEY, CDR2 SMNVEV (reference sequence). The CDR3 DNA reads TGTGCCACCTTTGGGGGAGGATGGAACACTGAAGCTTTCTTT. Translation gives CATFGGGWNTEAFF.

The CDR3 DNA reads TGTGCCAGCAGCTCCGGACAGGGGAAAAACATTCAGTACTTC. Protein: CASSSGQGKNIQYF. This sequence joins TRBV7-2 and TRBJ2-4, with 9 bases that match TRBD1. V was clipped by 4 bases and J by 4 bases; unmatched bases: 2. The CDR3 runs to 14 residues. Germline loops: CDR1 SGHTA, CDR2 FQGNSA.

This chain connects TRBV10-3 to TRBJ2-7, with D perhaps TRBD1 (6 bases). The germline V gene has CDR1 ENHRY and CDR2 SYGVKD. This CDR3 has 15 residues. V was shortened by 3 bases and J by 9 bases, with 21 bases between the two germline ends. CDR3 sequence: CAISDSDRTSTGQYF. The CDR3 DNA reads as TGTGCCATCAGTGACTCCGACAGGACCAGTACGGGGCAGTACTTC.

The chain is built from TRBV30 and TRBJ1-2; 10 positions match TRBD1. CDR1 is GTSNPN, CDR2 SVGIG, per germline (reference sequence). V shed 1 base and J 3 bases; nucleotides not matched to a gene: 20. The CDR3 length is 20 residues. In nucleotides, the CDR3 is TGTGCCTGGAGTGACCGCTTGGGTTTACCGGGACAGGGGACCGACTATGGCTACACCTTC. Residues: CAWSDRLGLPGQGTDYGYTF.

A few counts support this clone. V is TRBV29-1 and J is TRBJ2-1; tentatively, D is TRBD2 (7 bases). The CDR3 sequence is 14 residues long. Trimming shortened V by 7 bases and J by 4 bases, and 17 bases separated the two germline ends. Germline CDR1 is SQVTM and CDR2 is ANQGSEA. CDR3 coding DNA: TGCAGCGCCCCTGGGGGGGGCTTATACAATGAGCAGTTCTTC. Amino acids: CSAPGGGLYNEQFF.

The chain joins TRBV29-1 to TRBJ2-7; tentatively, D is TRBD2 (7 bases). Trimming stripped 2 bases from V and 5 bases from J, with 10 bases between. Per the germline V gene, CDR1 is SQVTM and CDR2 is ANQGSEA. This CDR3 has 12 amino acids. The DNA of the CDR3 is TGCAGCGTTGAAAGGGGGGGCGACGAGCAGTACTTC. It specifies CSVERGGDEQYF.